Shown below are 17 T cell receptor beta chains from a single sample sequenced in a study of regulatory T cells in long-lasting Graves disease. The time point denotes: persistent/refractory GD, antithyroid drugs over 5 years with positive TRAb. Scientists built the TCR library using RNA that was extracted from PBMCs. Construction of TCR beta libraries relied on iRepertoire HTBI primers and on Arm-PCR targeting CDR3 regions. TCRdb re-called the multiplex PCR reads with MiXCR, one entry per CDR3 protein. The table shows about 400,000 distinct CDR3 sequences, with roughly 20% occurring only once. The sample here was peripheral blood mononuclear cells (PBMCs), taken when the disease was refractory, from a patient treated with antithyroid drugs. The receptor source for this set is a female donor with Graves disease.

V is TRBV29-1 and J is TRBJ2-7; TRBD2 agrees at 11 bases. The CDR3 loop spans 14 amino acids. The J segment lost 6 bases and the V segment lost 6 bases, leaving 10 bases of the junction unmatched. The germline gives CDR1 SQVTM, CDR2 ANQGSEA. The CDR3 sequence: CSVRVSGRAPEQYF. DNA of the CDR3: TGCAGCGTCCGCGTTAGCGGGAGGGCCCCCGAGCAGTACTTC.

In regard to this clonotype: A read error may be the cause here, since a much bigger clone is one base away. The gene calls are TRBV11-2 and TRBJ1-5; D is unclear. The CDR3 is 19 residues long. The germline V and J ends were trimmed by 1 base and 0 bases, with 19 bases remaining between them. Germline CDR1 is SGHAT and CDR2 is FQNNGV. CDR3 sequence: CASSLGVLLQIGSNQPQHF. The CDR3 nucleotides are TGTGCCAGCAGCTTAGGTGTACTCCTACAGATTGGTAGCAATCAGCCCCAGCATTTT.

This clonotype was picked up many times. CDR3 residues: CASSWAFATEAFF. CDR3 sequence (DNA): TGTGCCAGCAGTTGGGCGTTCGCCACTGAAGCTTTCTTT. This chain joins TRBV28 and TRBJ1-1; D gene unclear. Germline CDR1 MDHEN, CDR2 SYDVKM. The CDR3 consists of 13 residues. Trimming left V 4 bases short and J 4 bases short, with 10 bases between.

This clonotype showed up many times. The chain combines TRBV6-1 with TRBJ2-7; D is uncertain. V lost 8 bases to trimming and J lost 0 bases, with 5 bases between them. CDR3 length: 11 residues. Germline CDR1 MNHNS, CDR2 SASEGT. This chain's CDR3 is CASGDSYEQYF. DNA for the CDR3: TGTGCCAGCGGGGACTCCTACGAGCAGTACTTC.

CDR3 loop: CASNLAGSTDTQYF. The CDR3 DNA is TGCGCCAGCAACCTAGCGGGAAGCACAGATACGCAGTATTTT. The rearrangement uses TRBV5-1 and TRBJ2-3, with 9 bases lining up with TRBD2. V gave up 6 bases and J gave up 0 bases; unmatched junction bases: 2. The CDR3 covers 14 residues. Germline CDR1 reads SGHRS; CDR2 reads YFSETQ.

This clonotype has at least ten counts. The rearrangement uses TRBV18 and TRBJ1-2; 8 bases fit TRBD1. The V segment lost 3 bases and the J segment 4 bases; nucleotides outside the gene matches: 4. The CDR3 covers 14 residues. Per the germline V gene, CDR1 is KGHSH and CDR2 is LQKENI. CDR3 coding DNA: TGTGCCAGCTCACCCTCGACAGGGGTCTATGGCTACACCTTC. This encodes CASSPSTGVYGYTF. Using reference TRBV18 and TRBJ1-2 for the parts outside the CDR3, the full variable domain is NAGVMQNPRHLVRRRGQEARLRCSPMKGHSHVYWYRQLPEEGLKFMVYLQKENIIDESGMPKERFSAEFPKEGPSILRIQQVVRGDSAAYFCASSPSTGVYGYTFGSGTRLTVV.

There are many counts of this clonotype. The CDR3 bases are TGTGCCAGCAGTGAAGGGACAGCCCGGAAGAACACTGAAGCTTTCTTT. It codes for CASSEGTARKNTEAFF. The V gene is TRBV6-1, the J gene TRBJ1-1, with a tentative D call TRBD1 (6 bases). CDR1 is MNHNS, CDR2 SASEGT, per germline. The V gene lost 1 base and the J gene lost 1 base, with 13 bases spanning the gap. The CDR3 runs to 16 residues.

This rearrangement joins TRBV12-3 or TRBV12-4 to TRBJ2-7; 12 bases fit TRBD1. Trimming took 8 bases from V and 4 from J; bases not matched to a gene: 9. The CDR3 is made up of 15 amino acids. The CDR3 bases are TGTGCCAGCTCGCTTATGGGACAGGGGGCTTACGAGCAGTACTTC. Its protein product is CASSLMGQGAYEQYF.

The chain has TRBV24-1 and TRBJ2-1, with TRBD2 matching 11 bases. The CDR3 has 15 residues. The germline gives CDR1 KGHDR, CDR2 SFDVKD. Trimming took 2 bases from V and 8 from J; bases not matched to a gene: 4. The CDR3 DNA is TGTGCCACCAGTGATTCTAGCGGGAGGACTGATGAGCAGTTCTTC. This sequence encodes CATSDSSGRTDEQFF.

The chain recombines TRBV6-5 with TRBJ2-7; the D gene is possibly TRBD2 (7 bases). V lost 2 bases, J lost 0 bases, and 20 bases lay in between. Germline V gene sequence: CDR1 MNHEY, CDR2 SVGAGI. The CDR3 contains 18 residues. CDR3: CASSYRTTKGGSSYEQYF. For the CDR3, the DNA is TGTGCCAGCAGTTACCGCACGACGAAGGGGGGGAGCTCCTACGAGCAGTACTTC.

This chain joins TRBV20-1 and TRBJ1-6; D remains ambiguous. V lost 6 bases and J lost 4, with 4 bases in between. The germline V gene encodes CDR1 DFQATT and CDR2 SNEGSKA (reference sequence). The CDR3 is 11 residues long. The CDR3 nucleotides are TGCAGTGCCGCTTATAATTCACCCCTCCACTTT. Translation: CSAAYNSPLHF.

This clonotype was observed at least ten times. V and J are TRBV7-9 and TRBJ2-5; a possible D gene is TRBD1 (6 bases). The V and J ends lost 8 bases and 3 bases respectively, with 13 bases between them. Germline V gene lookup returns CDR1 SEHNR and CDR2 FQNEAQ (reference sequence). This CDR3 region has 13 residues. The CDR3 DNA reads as TGTGCCAGCTTCGACAGGTTGGAAGAGACCCAGTACTTC. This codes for CASFDRLEETQYF.

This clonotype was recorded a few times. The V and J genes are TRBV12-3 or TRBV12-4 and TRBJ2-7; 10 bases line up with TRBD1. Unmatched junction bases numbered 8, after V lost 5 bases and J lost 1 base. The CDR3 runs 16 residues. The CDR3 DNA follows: TGTGCCAGCAGTCCACCCCCGGGACAGGGGTCCTACGAGCAGTACTTC. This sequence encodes CASSPPPGQGSYEQYF.

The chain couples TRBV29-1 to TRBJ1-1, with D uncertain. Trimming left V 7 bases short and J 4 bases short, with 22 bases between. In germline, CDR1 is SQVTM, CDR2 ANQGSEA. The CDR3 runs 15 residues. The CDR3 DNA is TGCAGCGCTGTTTATCTTGGGCAAAAGGGCACTGAAGCTTTCTTT. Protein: CSAVYLGQKGTEAFF.

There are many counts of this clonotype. CDR3 coding DNA: TGTGCCAGCCAGGGACAGGGGAACACTGAAGCTTTCTTT. The encoded protein is CASQGQGNTEAFF. The gene calls are TRBV2 and TRBJ1-1, with 9 bases that match TRBD1. The germline gives CDR1 SNHLY, CDR2 FYNNEI. V dropped 8 bases and J dropped 1; count of bases not matched to a gene: 2. The CDR3 is made up of 13 amino acids.

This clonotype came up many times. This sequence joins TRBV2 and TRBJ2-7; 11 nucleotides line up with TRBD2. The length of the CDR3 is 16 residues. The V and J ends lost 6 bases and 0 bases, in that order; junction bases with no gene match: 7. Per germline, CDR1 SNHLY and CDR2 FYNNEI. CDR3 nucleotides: TGTGCCAGCAGGGGGACTAGCGGTTCTAGCTCCTACGAGCAGTACTTC. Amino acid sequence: CASRGTSGSSSYEQYF.

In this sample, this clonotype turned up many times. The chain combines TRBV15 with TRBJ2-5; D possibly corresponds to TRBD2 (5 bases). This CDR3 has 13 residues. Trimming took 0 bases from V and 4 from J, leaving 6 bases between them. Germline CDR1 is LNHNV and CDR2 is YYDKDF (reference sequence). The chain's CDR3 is CATSRDEGETQYF. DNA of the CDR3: TGTGCCACCAGCAGAGATGAGGGAGAGACCCAGTACTTC.